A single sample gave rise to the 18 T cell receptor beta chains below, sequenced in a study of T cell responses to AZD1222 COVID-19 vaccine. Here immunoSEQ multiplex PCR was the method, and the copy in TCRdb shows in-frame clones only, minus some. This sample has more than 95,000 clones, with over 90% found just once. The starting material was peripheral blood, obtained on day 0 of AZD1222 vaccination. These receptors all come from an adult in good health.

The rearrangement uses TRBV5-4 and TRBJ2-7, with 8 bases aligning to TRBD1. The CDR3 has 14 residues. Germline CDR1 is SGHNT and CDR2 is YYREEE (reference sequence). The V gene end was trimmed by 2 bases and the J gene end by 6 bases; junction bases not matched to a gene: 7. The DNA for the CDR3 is TGTGCCAGCAGCTTCGGACAGGGAAGTGGCGAGCAGTACTTC. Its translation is CASSFGQGSGEQYF.

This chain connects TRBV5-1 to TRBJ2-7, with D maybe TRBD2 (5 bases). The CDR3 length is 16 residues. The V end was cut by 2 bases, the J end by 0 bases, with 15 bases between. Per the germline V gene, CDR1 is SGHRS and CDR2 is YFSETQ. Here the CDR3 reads CASSFSGTRYSYEQYF. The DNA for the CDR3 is TGCGCCAGCAGCTTTTCGGGAACCAGATACTCCTACGAGCAGTACTTC.

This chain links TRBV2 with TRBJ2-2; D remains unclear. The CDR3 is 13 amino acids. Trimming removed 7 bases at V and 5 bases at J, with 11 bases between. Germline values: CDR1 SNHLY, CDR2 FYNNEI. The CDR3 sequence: CASILDQTGELFF. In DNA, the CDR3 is TGTGCCAGCATACTGGACCAGACCGGGGAGCTGTTTTTT.

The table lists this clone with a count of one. The CDR3 reads CASSPDNNDWQFF. In nucleotides, the CDR3 is TGTGCCAGCAGCCCTGATAACAATGATTGGCAGTTCTTC. This chain connects TRBV7-3 to TRBJ2-1; D is unclear. Germline CDR1 reads SGHTA; CDR2 reads FQGTGA. V was shortened by 5 bases and J by 12 bases, with 17 bases between the two germline ends. The CDR3 is 13 residues long.

The CDR3 reads CASSFTGNTEAFF. The DNA for the CDR3 is TGTGCCAGCAGCTTCACAGGGAACACTGAAGCTTTCTTT. The rearrangement uses TRBV5-5 and TRBJ1-1, with D possibly being TRBD1 (5 bases). CDR3 length equals 13 residues. Germline V gene lookup returns CDR1 SGHKS and CDR2 YYEKEE (reference sequence). Trimming cost V 2 bases and J 1 base, with 6 bases left between them.

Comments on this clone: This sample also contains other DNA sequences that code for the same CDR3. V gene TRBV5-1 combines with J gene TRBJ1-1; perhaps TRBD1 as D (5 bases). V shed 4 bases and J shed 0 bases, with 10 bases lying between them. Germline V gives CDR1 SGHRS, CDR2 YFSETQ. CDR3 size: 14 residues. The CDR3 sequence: CASSVDSLNTEAFF. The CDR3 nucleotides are TGCGCCAGCAGCGTAGACAGTCTGAACACTGAAGCTTTCTTT. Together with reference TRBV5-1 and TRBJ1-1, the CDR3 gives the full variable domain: KAGVTQTPRYLIKTRGQQVTLSCSPISGHRSVSWYQQTPGQGLQFLFEYFSETQRNKGNFPGRFSGRQFSNSRSEMNVSTLELGDSALYLCASSVDSLNTEAFFGQGTRLTVV.

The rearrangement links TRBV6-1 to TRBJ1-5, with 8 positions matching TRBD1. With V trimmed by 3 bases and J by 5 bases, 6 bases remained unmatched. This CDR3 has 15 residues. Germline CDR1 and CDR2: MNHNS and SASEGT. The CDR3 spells CASSDPNRGDQPQHF. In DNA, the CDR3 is TGTGCCAGCAGTGATCCGAACAGGGGGGATCAGCCCCAGCATTTT.

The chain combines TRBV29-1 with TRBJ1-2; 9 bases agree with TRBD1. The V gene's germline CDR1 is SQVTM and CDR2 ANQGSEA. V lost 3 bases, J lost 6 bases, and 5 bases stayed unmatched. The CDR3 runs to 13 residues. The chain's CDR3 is CSVETGGRDGYTF. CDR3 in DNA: TGCAGCGTTGAGACAGGGGGTAGGGATGGCTACACCTTC.

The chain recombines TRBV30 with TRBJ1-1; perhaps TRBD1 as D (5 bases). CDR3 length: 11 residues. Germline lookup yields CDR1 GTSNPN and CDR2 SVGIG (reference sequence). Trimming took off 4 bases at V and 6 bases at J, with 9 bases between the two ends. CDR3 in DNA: TGTGCCTGGACGAGGGGCGCTGAAGCTTTCTTT. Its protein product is CAWTRGAEAFF.

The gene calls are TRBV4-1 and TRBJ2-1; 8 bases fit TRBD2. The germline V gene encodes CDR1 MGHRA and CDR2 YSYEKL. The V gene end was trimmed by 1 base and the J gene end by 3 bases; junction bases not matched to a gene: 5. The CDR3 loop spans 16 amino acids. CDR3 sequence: CASSQGLAKNYNEQFF. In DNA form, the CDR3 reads TGCGCCAGCAGCCAAGGACTAGCGAAAAACTACAATGAGCAGTTCTTC.

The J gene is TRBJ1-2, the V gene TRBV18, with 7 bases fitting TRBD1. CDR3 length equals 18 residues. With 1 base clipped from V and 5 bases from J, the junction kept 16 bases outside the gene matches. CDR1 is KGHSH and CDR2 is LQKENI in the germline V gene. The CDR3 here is CASSPHPNRDSHLYGYTF. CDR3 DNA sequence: TGTGCCAGCTCACCACATCCAAATCGGGACAGCCATTTATATGGCTACACCTTC.

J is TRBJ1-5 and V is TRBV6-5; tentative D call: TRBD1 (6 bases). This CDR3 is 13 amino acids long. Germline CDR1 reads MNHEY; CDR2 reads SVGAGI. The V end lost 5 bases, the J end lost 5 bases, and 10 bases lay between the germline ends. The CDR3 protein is CASSRTEDQPQHF. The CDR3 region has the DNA TGTGCCAGCAGTCGGACAGAGGATCAGCCCCAGCATTTT.

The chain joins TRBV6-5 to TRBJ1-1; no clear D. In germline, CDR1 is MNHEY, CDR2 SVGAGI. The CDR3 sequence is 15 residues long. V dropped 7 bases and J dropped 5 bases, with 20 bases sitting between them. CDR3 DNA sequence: TGTGCCAGCACCGTGGATCCGGTCGTGGGTACTGAAGCTTTCTTT. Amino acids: CASTVDPVVGTEAFF.

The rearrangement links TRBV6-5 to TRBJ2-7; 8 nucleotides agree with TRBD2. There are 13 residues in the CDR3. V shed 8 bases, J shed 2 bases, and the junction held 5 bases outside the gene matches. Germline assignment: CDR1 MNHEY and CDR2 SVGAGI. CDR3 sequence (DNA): TGTGCCAGCTGCCGCGGGAGGACCTACGAGCAGTACTTC. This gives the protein CASCRGRTYEQYF.

CDR3 loop: CASIWDRKNTEAFF. In DNA, the CDR3 is TGTGCCAGCATCTGGGACAGAAAGAACACTGAAGCTTTCTTT. The V gene is TRBV2, the J gene TRBJ1-1; TRBD1 aligns across 7 bases. Germline V CDR1 and CDR2: SNHLY, FYNNEI. V dropped 7 bases and J dropped 1; count of bases not matched to a gene: 6. The CDR3 loop spans 14 amino acids.

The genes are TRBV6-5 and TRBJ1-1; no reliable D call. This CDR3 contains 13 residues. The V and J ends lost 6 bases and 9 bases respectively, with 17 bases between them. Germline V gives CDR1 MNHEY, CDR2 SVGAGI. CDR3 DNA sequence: TGTGCCAGCAGAGGGCAGACCCGGAAACAAGCTTTCTTT. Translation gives CASRGQTRKQAFF.

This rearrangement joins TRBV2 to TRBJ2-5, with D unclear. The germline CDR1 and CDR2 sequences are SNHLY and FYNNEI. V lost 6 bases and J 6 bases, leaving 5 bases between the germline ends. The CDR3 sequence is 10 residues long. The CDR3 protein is CASRVQTQYF. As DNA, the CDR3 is TGTGCCAGCAGGGTGCAGACCCAGTACTTC.

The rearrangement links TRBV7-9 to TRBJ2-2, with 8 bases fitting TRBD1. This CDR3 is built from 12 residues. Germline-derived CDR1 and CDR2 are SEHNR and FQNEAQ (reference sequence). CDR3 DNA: TGTGTCCCGCAGGGGGCAGGCGGGGAGCTGTTTTTT. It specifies CVPQGAGGELFF.